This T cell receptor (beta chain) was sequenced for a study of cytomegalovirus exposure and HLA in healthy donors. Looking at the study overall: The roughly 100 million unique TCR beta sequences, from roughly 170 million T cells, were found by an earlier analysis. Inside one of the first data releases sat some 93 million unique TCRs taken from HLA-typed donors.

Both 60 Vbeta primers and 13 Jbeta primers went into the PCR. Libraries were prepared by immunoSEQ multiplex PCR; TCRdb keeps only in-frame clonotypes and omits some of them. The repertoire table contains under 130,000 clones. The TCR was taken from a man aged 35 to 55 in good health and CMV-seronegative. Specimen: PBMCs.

The CDR3 DNA is TGTGCCAGCAGCTTAGGACAGGCCAACTCTGGAAACACCATATATTTT. Protein sequence: CASSLGQANSGNTIYF. This chain connects TRBV7-8 to TRBJ1-3; possibly TRBD1 for D (6 bases). The V end was cut by 1 base, the J end by 0 bases, with 10 bases between. From germline, CDR1 is SGHVS and CDR2 FQNEAQ. This CDR3 contains 16 residues.